Listed here are 10 T cell receptor beta chains from one sample, sequenced in a study of shared clonotypes between healthy human individuals. Profiled with immunoSEQ multiplex PCR; TCRdb holds only in-frame clones, not every one. This repertoire shows some 2,400,000 clones, 95% found once; its top ten account for around 0.13%. Sequencing was performed on naive CD4+ T cells sorted from blood. Described subset: CD45RA+ positively selected. These receptor sequences come from a man between 18 and 29 years old in good health.

The J gene is TRBJ2-5, the V gene TRBV5-1; D is ambiguous. The CDR3 covers 14 residues. Trimming removed 1 base at V and 4 bases at J, with 11 bases between. Germline CDR1 SGHRS, CDR2 YFSETQ. The CDR3 DNA sequence: TGCGCCAGCAGCTTGCCCCAAGTGCGAGAGACCCAGTACTTC. Translation gives CASSLPQVRETQYF.

The J gene is TRBJ2-7, the V gene TRBV4-1, with TRBD1 matching over 9 bases. This CDR3 spans 16 amino acids. V was clipped by 4 bases and J by 3 bases; unmatched bases: 10. CDR1 is MGHRA and CDR2 is YSYEKL in the germline V gene. The CDR3 protein is CASSPTAGTGNYEQYF. CDR3 DNA sequence: TGCGCCAGCAGCCCTACCGCCGGGACAGGGAACTACGAGCAGTACTTC.

The chain employs TRBV5-4 and TRBJ2-5; no clear D. The CDR3 contains 14 residues. Looked up from germline, CDR1 is SGHNT and CDR2 is YYREEE (reference sequence). V was shortened by 2 bases and J by 2 bases, with 10 bases between the two germline ends. The CDR3, as DNA: TGTGCCAGCAGCTTCTGGGGAAGACAAGAGACCCAGTACTTC. It yields the protein CASSFWGRQETQYF.

The J gene is TRBJ1-3, the V gene TRBV7-2, with TRBD1 matching 8 bases. Germline loops: CDR1 SGHTA, CDR2 FQGNSA. The CDR3 contains 16 residues. V lost 5 bases, J lost 1 base, and 7 bases stayed unmatched. Written as DNA, the CDR3 is TGTGCCAGCAGCATGGACAGGGCACTGTCTGGAAACACCATATATTTT. Protein: CASSMDRALSGNTIYF.

With regard to this clone: Other DNA sequences in the same sample also yield this CDR3. The rearrangement links TRBV2 to TRBJ2-7, with D possibly TRBD1 on 5 matching bases. CDR1 and CDR2 (germline): SNHLY, FYNNEI. V was cut by 6 bases and J by 3 bases, with 9 bases left in between. The CDR3 length is 12 residues. The CDR3 bases are TGTGCCAGCAGGGGGCAGGGCTACGAGCAGTACTTC. It yields the protein CASRGQGYEQYF.

The chain carries TRBV7-2 and TRBJ2-2, with TRBD1 as a possible D gene (5 bases). Germline V lookup: CDR1 SGHTA, CDR2 FQGNSA. The CDR3 runs 13 residues. With 5 bases removed from V and 4 bases from J, the gap between germline ends came to 8 bases. The CDR3 is CASSNQGTGELFF. For the CDR3, the DNA is TGTGCCAGCAGCAACCAGGGCACCGGGGAGCTGTTTTTT.

About this clone: The sample has other DNA sequences that encode this CDR3 too. This rearrangement joins TRBV5-6 to TRBJ2-3; D unresolved. The CDR3 runs 12 residues. CDR1 is SGHDT and CDR2 is YYEEEE in the germline V gene. V lost 1 base, J lost 4 bases, and 4 bases lay in between. This CDR3 reads CASSLLSDTQYF. CDR3 bases: TGTGCCAGCAGCTTGCTCTCAGATACGCAGTATTTT.

The chain uses TRBV6-1 and TRBJ2-3; D is undetermined. Trimming took off 2 bases at V and 8 bases at J, with 17 bases between the two ends. The germline V gene encodes CDR1 MNHNS and CDR2 SASEGT. The CDR3 contains 15 residues. The CDR3 DNA follows: TGTGCCAGCAGTGAAAGCGCCGGATATGGCGGTACGCAGTATTTT. Protein product: CASSESAGYGGTQYF.

The chain links TRBV12-5 to TRBJ2-3; a weak D match, TRBD2 (5 bases). Between the trimmed V and J ends, which lost 1 base and 2 bases, there was a span of 10 bases. The CDR3 runs 15 residues. Germline CDR1 reads LGHNT; CDR2 reads FRNRAP. CDR3: CASGLGTLITDTQYF. CDR3 nucleotides: TGTGCTAGTGGTTTGGGGACTCTTATCACAGATACGCAGTATTTT. Drawing the rest from reference TRBV12-5 and TRBJ2-3, the complete variable domain is DARVTQTPRHKVTEMGQEVTMRCQPILGHNTVFWYRQTMMQGLELLAYFRNRAPLDDSGMPKDRFSAEMPDATLATLKIQPSEPRDSAVYFCASGLGTLITDTQYFGPGTRLTVL.

The rearrangement joins TRBV5-1 to TRBJ2-1; D uncertain. Looked up from germline, CDR1 is SGHRS and CDR2 is YFSETQ. This CDR3 is 14 amino acids long. V shed 2 bases and J shed 4 bases, with 10 bases lying between them. CDR3 region: CASSLASQYNEQFF. The CDR3 DNA reads as TGCGCCAGCAGCTTAGCCAGCCAATACAATGAGCAGTTCTTC. The variable domain in full, with the rest retrieved from reference TRBV5-1 and TRBJ2-1, is KAGVTQTPRYLIKTRGQQVTLSCSPISGHRSVSWYQQTPGQGLQFLFEYFSETQRNKGNFPGRFSGRQFSNSRSEMNVSTLELGDSALYLCASSLASQYNEQFFGPGTRLTVL.